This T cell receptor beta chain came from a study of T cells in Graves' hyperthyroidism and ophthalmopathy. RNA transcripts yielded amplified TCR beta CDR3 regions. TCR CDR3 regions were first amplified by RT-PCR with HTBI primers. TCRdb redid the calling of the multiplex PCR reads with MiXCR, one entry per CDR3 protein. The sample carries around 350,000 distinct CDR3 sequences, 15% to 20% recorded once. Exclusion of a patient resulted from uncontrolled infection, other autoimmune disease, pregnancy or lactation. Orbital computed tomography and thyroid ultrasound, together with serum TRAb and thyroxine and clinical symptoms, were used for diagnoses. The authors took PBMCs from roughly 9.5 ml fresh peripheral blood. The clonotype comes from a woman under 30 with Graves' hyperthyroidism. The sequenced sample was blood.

The CDR3 here is CATLRDYGYTF. The CDR3 DNA follows: TGTGCCACACTGAGGGACTATGGCTACACCTTC. The chain has TRBV2 and TRBJ1-2, with no clear D. V was clipped by 10 bases and J by 3 bases, with 9 bases between them. The CDR3 totals 11 residues. CDR1 is SNHLY, CDR2 FYNNEI, per germline.